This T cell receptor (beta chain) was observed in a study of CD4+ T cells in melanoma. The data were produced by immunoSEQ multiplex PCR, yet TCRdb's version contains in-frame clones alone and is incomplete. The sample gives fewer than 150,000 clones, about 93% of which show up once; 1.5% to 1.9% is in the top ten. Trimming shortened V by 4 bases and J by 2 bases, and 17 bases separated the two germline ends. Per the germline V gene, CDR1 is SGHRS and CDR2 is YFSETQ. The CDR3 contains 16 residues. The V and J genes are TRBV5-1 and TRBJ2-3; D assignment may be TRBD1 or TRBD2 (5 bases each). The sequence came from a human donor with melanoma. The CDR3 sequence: CASSRAPGTNTDTQYF. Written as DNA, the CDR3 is TGCGCCAGCAGCCGCGCTCCGGGGACGAACACAGATACGCAGTATTTT.